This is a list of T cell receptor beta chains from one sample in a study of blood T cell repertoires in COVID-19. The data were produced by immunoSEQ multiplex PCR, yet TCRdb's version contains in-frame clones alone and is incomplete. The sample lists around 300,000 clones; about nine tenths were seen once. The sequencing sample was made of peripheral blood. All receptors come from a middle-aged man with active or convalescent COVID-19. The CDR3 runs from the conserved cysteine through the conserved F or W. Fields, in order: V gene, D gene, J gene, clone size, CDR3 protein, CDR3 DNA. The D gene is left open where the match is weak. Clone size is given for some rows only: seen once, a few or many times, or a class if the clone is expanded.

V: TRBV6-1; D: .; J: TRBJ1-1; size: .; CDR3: CASSENPTAQAFF; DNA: TGTGCCAGCAGTGAAAACCCGACAGCCCAGGCTTTCTTT
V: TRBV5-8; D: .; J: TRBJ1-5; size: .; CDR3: CASSLGEGETWNQPQHF; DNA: TGTGCCAGCAGCTTGGGAGAGGGGGAAACGTGGAATCAGCCCCAGCATTTT
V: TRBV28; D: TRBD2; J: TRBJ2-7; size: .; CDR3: CASSLGASGRAEQYF; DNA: TGTGCCAGCAGTTTAGGGGCTAGCGGACGGGCCGAGCAGTACTTC
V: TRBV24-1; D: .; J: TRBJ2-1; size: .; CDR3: CATSDPPSQGYNEQFF; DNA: TGTGCCACCAGTGACCCGCCCAGTCAGGGCTACAATGAGCAGTTCTTC
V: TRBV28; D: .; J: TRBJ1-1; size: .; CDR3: CASSSPSRRMNTEAFF; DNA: TGTGCCAGCAGTTCCCCGTCGCGCAGGATGAACACTGAAGCTTTCTTT
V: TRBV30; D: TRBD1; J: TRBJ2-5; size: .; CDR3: CAWTRDRQETQYF; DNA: TGTGCCTGGACCCGGGACAGGCAAGAGACCCAGTACTTC
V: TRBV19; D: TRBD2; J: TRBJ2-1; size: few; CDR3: CASRVGAGYNEQFF; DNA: TGTGCCAGTAGGGTTGGAGCGGGGTACAATGAGCAGTTCTTC
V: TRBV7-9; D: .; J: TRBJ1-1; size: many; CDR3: CASSFGRGSPAFF; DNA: TGTGCCAGCAGCTTCGGCAGGGGTAGCCCAGCTTTCTTT
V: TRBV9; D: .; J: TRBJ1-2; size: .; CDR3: CASSAQGANYGYTF; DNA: TGTGCCAGCAGCGCGCAGGGCGCGAACTATGGCTACACCTTC
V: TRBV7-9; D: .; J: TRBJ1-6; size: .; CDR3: CASSFGGDSPLHF; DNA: TGTGCCAGCAGCTTCGGGGGAGACTCACCCCTCCACTTT
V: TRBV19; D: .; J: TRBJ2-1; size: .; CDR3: CASSLGEGVYNEQFF; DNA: TGTGCCAGTAGTCTCGGTGAGGGGGTCTACAATGAGCAGTTCTTC
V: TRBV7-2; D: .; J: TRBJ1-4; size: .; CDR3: CASSPFGTGTVPNEKLFF; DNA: TGTGCCAGCAGCCCTTTTGGTACAGGCACTGTGCCTAATGAAAAACTGTTTTTT
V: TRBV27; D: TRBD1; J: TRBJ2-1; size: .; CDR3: CASSLRTGSDEQFF; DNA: TGTGCCAGCAGTTTACGGACAGGGTCGGATGAGCAGTTCTTC
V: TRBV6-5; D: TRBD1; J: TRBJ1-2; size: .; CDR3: CASSLLGQGMNGYTF; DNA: TGTGCCAGCAGTCTTCTCGGACAGGGAATGAATGGCTACACCTTC
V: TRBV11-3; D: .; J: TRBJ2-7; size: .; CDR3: CASSLLGGYEQYF; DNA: TGTGCCAGCAGCTTACTAGGAGGCTACGAGCAGTACTTC
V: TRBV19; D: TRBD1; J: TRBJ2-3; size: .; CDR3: CASSRLGTGGHTDTQYF; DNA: TGTGCCAGTAGTCGTTTGGGAACAGGGGGACACACAGATACGCAGTATTTT
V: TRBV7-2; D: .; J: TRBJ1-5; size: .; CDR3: CASSGQRDQPQHF; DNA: TGTGCCAGCAGCGGACAGAGGGATCAGCCCCAGCATTTT
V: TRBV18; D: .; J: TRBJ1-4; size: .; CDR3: CASSRGHNEKLFF; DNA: TGTGCCAGCTCACGGGGACACAATGAAAAACTGTTTTTT